This TCR beta chain was sequenced in a study of blood T cell repertoires in COVID-19 (dated by TCRdb to about 2020). With respect to the entire study: Collaborator samples came from the United States, Italy and Spain and covered acute and convalescent phases of COVID-19. The prospective study material was composed of cDNA or gDNA derived from T cells, B-cell-depleted T cells, or PBMCs. The dataset comprised deeply sampled blood TCRbeta repertoires from subjects exposed to, actively infected with, or recovered from COVID-19. The repertoires were made available in a free public database intended to serve as a resource for research on the immune response to SARS-CoV-2. Samples were obtained from the ongoing ImmuneRACE study (first 160 participants) and from over 1,000 subjects provided by 6 global collaborators. Sample metadata almost always included a de-identified subject ID, COVID-19 status, age in years and sex. Where available, HLA class I and class II types were obtained from metadata supplied by the sample provider rather than from assay-based typing.

V ends up 8 bases short and J 4 bases short, with an unmatched junction base count of 6. The CDR3, cysteine through phenylalanine, is 14 amino acids long. Only the CDR3 portion is preserved as DNA: 42 bases, with reading frame beginning at the first base. The germline V gene encodes CDR1 LNHDA and CDR2 SQIVND (reference sequence). Collaborating institutions collected whole blood in K2EDTA tubes following their own protocols. For TCRbeta analysis, collaborators shipped samples as frozen whole blood, isolated PBMCs, or DNA extracted from either of those sample types. Concerning this clone: Its antigen remains undetermined. No base qualities exist here, and no much larger clone lies one base off it.

TCRbeta CDR3 regions were amplified from genomic DNA by means of the immunoSEQ Assay, a bias-controlled multiplex PCR. Per the original workflow: Within the assay, amplification of reference gene primers was used to estimate how many nucleated cells each sample contained. Sequence reads were collapsed and filtered to measure the absolute abundance of every unique TCRbeta CDR3 rearrangement. For each sample, productive Simpson clonality was calculated by taking the square root of Simpson's diversity index across productive rearrangements. Entries here come from immuneACCESS through TCRdb and include only in-frame sequences with V and J called. Some clones fail to appear in such tables; in the studies checked, an unresolved V gene covers under half of the shortfall, and the cause of the remainder is unknown. D and trimming come from the DNA, and the V and J calls and clone size come from that table. The sample includes 200,000 to 300,000 clones, with approximately 90% observed a single time. The leading ten clones occupy approximately 3.3% of the sample.

The study at large found these results: The amount of clinical and demographic metadata varied by source and participant and was provided uncurated.

The sequence is built from TRBV19 and TRBJ1-1, and 11 bases in between align with TRBD1. This receptor was taken from a woman aged 40 to 50 with acute or convalescent COVID-19. Material: peripheral blood. CDR3 region: CASDPGTGGTEAFF. The DNA sequence follows: TGTGCCAGTGATCCCGGGACAGGGGGCACTGAAGCTTTCTTT.